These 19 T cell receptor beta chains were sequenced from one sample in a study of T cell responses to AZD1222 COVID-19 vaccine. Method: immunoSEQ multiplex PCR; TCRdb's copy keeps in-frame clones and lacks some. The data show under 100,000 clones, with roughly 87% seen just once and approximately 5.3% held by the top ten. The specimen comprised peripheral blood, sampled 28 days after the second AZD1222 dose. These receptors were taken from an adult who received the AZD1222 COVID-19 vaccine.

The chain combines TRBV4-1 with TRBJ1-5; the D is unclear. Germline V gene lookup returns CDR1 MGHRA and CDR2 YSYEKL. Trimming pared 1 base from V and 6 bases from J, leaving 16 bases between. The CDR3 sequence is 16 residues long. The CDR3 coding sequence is TGCGCCAGCAGCCAAGTTAGTACCGTTCATGTTCAGCCCCAGCATTTT. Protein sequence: CASSQVSTVHVQPQHF.

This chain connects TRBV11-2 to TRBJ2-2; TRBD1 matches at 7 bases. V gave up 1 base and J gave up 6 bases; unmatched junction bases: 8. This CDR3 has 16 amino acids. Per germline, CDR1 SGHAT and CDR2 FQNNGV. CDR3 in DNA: TGTGCCAGCAGCTTAGCGACAGGGAGAGAGTCCGGGGAGCTGTTTTTT. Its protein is CASSLATGRESGELFF.

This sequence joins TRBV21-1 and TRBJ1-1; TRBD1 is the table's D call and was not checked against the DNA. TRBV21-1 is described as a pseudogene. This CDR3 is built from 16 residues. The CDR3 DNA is TGTGCCAGCAGCAGATACACAGGGGAGAGGCTTACTGAAGCTTTCTTT. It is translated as CASSRYTGERLTEAFF.

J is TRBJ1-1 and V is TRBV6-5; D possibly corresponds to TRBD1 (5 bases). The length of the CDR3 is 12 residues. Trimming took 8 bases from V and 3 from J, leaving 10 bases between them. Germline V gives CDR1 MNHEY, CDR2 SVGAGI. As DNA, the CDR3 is TGTGCCAGCCAGGGCAGGGACACTGAAGCTTTCTTT. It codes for CASQGRDTEAFF.

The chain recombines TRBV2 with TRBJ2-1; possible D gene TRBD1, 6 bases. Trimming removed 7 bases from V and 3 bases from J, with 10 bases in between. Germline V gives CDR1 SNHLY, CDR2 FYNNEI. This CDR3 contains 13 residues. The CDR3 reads CASTGQNYNEQFF. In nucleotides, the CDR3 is TGTGCCAGCACGGGACAAAACTACAATGAGCAGTTCTTC.

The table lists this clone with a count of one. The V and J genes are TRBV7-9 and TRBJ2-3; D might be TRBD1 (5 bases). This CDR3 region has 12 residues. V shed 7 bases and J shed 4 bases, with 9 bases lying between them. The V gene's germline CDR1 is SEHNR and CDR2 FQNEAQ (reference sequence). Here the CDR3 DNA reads TGTGCCAGCAACCTAGGGGCAGATACGCAGTATTTT. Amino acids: CASNLGADTQYF.

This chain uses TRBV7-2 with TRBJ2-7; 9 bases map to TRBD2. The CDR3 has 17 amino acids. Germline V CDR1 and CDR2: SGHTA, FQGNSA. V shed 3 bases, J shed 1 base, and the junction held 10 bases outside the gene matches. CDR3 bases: TGTGCCAGCAGCTTTTTCTCGGCTAGCGGGGCGTCCTACGAGCAGTACTTC. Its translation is CASSFFSASGASYEQYF. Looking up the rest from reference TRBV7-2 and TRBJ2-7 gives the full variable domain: GAGVSQSPSNKVTEKGKDVELRCDPISGHTALYWYRQSLGQGLEFLIYFQGNSAPDKSGLPSDRFSAERTGGSVSTLTIQRTQQEDSAVYLCASSFFSASGASYEQYFGPGTRLTVT.

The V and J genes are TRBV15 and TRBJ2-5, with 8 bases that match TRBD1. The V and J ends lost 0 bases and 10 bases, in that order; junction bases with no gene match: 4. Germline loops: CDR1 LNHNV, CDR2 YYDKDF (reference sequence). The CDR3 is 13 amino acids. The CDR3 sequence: CATSREPRGLQYF. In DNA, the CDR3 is TGTGCCACCAGCAGAGAACCCAGGGGGCTCCAGTACTTC. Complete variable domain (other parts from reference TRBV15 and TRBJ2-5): DAMVIQNPRYQVTQFGKPVTLSCSQTLNHNVMYWYQQKSSQAPKLLFHYYDKDFNNEADTPDNFQSRRPNTSFCFLDIRSPGLGDTAMYLCATSREPRGLQYFGPGTRLLVL.

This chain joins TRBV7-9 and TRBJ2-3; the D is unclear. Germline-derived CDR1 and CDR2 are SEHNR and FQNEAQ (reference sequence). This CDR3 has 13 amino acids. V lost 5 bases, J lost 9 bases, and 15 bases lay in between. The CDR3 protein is CASSAPPSGTQYF. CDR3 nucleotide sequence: TGTGCCAGCAGCGCCCCCCCTAGTGGCACGCAGTATTTT.

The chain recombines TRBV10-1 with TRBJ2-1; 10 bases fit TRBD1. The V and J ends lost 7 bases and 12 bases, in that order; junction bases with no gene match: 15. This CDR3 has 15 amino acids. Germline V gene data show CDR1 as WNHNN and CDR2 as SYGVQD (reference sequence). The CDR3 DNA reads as TGCGCCAGCAATAACGGGACAGGGGAAAGGGGCAGGCAGTTCTTC. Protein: CASNNGTGERGRQFF.

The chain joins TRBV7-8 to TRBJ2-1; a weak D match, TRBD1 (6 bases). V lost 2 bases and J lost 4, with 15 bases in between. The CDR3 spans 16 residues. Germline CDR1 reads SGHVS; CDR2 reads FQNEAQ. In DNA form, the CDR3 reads TGTGCCAGCAGCTTATATGAGAGACAGGAGTACAATGAGCAGTTCTTC. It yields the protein CASSLYERQEYNEQFF.

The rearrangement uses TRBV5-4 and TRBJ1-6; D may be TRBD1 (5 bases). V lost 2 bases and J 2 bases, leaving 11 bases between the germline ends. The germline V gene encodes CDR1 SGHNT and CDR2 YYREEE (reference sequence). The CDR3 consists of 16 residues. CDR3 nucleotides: TGTGCCAGCAGCTTCTCTGGGGGGACCTATAATTCACCCCTCCACTTT. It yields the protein CASSFSGGTYNSPLHF.

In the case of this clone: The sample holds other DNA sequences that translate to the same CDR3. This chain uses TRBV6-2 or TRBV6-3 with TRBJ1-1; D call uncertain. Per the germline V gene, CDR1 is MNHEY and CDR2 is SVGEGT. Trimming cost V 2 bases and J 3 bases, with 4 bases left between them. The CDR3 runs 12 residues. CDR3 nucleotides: TGTGCCAGCAGTTACCCCGACACTGAAGCTTTCTTT. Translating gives CASSYPDTEAFF.

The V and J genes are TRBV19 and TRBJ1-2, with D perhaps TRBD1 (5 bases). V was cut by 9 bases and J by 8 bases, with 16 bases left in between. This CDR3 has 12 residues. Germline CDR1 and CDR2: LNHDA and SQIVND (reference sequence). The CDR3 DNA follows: TGTGCCAGCCTGACGGGGCTGGGAGGCTACACCTTC. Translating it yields CASLTGLGGYTF.

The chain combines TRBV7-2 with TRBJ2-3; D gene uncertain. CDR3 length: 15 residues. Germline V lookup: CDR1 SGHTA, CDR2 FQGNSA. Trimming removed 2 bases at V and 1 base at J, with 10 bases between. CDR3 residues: CASSLMAFGTDTQYF. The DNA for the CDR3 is TGTGCCAGCAGCTTAATGGCTTTCGGCACAGATACGCAGTATTTT. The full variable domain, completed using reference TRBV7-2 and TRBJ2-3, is GAGVSQSPSNKVTEKGKDVELRCDPISGHTALYWYRQSLGQGLEFLIYFQGNSAPDKSGLPSDRFSAERTGGSVSTLTIQRTQQEDSAVYLCASSLMAFGTDTQYFGPGTRLTVL.

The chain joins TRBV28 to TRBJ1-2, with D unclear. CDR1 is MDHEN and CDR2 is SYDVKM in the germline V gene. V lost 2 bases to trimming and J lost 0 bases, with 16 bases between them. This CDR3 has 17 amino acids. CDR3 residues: CASSLAPWEGTNYGYTF. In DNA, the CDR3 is TGTGCCAGCAGTTTAGCCCCCTGGGAGGGTACTAACTATGGCTACACCTTC.

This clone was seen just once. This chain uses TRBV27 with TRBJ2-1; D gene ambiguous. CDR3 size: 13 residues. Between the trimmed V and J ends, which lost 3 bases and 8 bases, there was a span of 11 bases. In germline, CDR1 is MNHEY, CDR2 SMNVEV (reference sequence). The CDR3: CASSLTGVDEQFF. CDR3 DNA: TGTGCCAGCAGTTTGACCGGCGTCGATGAGCAGTTCTTC.

For the CDR3, the DNA is TGTGCCAGCAGCACGAGACCGAACACCGGGGAGCTGTTTTTT. Encoded protein: CASSTRPNTGELFF. The rearrangement uses TRBV7-2 and TRBJ2-2; D remains unclear. The germline gives CDR1 SGHTA, CDR2 FQGNSA. The V gene lost 5 bases and the J gene lost 0 bases, with 7 bases spanning the gap. The CDR3 runs to 14 residues.

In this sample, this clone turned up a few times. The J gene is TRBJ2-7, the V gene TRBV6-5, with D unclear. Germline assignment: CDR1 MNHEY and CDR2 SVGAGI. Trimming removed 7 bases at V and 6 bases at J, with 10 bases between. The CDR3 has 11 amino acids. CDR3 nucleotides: TGTGCCAGCACCACCGCCTTCGAGCAGTACGTC. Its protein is CASTTAFEQYV.